What follows are 27 T cell receptor beta chains derived from one specimen sequenced in a study of cytomegalovirus exposure and HLA in healthy donors. PCR involved 60 Vbeta and 13 Jbeta primers. Repertoires were generated with immunoSEQ multiplex PCR, while TCRdb's copy carries only in-frame clones and drops some. The sample lists 100,000 to 120,000 clones, about 80% seen once, with approximately 2.2% in the top ten. Sequencing used PBMCs. The receptor set was obtained from a man aged 30 to 45 in good health and CMV-seronegative.

The chain has TRBV6-5 and TRBJ1-2; TRBD1 agrees at 9 bases. Looked up from germline, CDR1 is MNHEY and CDR2 is SVGAGI. Trimming cost V 5 bases and J 2 bases; bases outside gene matches: 3. The CDR3 consists of 14 residues. The CDR3 coding sequence is TGTGCCAGCAGTGTCGGACAGGGGAACTATGGCTACACCTTC. Its translation: CASSVGQGNYGYTF.

CDR3 nucleotide sequence: TGCGCCAGCAGCTTGAGTGGGACAGCGAACACCGGGGAGCTGTTTTTT. It codes for CASSLSGTANTGELFF. The V and J genes are TRBV5-1 and TRBJ2-2; TRBD1 matches 7 bases. Looked up from germline, CDR1 is SGHRS and CDR2 is YFSETQ. The CDR3 has 16 residues. The V gene end was trimmed by 1 base and the J gene end by 0 bases; junction bases not matched to a gene: 3.

This clone was seen only once. V usage is TRBV5-4 and J usage is TRBJ2-7, with TRBD2 matching over 7 bases. This CDR3 comprises 14 residues. CDR1 SGHNT and CDR2 YYREEE come from the germline V gene (reference sequence). Unmatched junction bases numbered 5, after V lost 3 bases and J lost 2 bases. CDR3 nucleotide sequence: TGTGCCAGCAGCTCTGCGGGAGTTCCCTACGAGCAGTACTTC. As protein: CASSSAGVPYEQYF.

The rearrangement uses TRBV4-1 and TRBJ2-5, with a weak D call TRBD1 (5 bases). The V end was cut by 1 base, the J end by 5 bases, with 17 bases between. This CDR3 region has 16 residues. The germline gives CDR1 MGHRA, CDR2 YSYEKL. Here the CDR3 DNA reads TGCGCCAGCAGCCAAGGATTTGGCCAGGGTGAGGAGACCCAGTACTTC. Translated, it gives CASSQGFGQGEETQYF.

The rearrangement uses TRBV29-1 and TRBJ2-1; TRBD2 is a possible D gene (6 bases). This CDR3 region has 12 residues. V was trimmed by 7 bases and J by 10 bases, leaving 17 bases between them. In germline, CDR1 is SQVTM, CDR2 ANQGSEA. The CDR3 here is CSGVISGGEQFF. The DNA for the CDR3 is TGCAGCGGGGTAATTAGCGGTGGGGAGCAGTTCTTC.

A note on this clone: An end of the junction does not agree with germline; a read error may underlie this. The chain uses TRBV30 and TRBJ1-4; the D is unclear. The CDR3 has 11 residues. Germline V gives CDR1 GTSNPN, CDR2 SVGIG (reference sequence). In DNA form, the CDR3 reads TGTGCCTGGAGTAAAGAGGAAAAACTGTCTTTT. Amino acid sequence: CAWSKEEKLSF. The variable domain in full, with the rest retrieved from reference TRBV30 and TRBJ1-4, is SQTIHQWPATLVQPVGSPLSLECTVEGTSNPNLYWYRQAAGRGLQLLFYSVGIGQISSEVPQNLSASRPQDRQFILSSKKLLLSDSGFYLCAWSKEEKLSFGSGTQLSVL.

The V and J genes are TRBV6-5 and TRBJ1-4, with 9 bases identical to TRBD1. The CDR3 length is 15 residues. Looked up from germline, CDR1 is MNHEY and CDR2 is SVGAGI. V was clipped by 4 bases and J by 4 bases; unmatched bases: 4. The CDR3 coding sequence is TGTGCCAGCAGTTTAGGACAGGGGCTTAATGAAAAACTGTTTTTT. Amino acid sequence: CASSLGQGLNEKLFF.

This sequence joins TRBV6-5 and TRBJ1-1; D may be TRBD1 (6 bases). This CDR3 region has 12 residues. The V gene's germline CDR1 is MNHEY and CDR2 SVGAGI. V lost 3 bases and J lost 10, with 12 bases in between. The CDR3 is CASSYRTGSAFF. The CDR3 DNA reads as TGTGCCAGCAGTTATCGAACAGGGTCAGCTTTCTTT.

This clone appeared once. V and J are TRBV4-3 and TRBJ1-3, with 8 bases lining up with TRBD1. There are 16 residues in the CDR3. Losses at the gene ends were 2 bases for V and 4 bases for J; bases not matched to a gene: 7. Per the germline V gene, CDR1 is LGHNA and CDR2 is YSLEER. Here the CDR3 reads CASSQLQGVAGNTIYF. The CDR3 bases are TGCGCCAGCAGCCAATTACAGGGGGTTGCAGGAAACACCATATATTTT.

J is TRBJ2-3 and V is TRBV5-1; a possible D gene is TRBD2 (6 bases). The germline V gene encodes CDR1 SGHRS and CDR2 YFSETQ. This CDR3 region has 14 residues. Trimming cost V 4 bases and J 2 bases, with 11 bases left between them. The CDR3 loop reads CASSRDSYTDTQYF. The CDR3 DNA reads as TGCGCCAGCAGCCGGGACTCCTACACAGATACGCAGTATTTT. The complete variable domain, with remaining parts taken from reference TRBV5-1 and TRBJ2-3, reads KAGVTQTPRYLIKTRGQQVTLSCSPISGHRSVSWYQQTPGQGLQFLFEYFSETQRNKGNFPGRFSGRQFSNSRSEMNVSTLELGDSALYLCASSRDSYTDTQYFGPGTRLTVL.

Only a few counts were recorded for this clone. This chain links TRBV27 with TRBJ2-7; a possible D gene is TRBD2 (7 bases). The CDR3 covers 13 residues. In germline, CDR1 is MNHEY, CDR2 SMNVEV (reference sequence). The germline V and J ends were trimmed by 6 bases and 4 bases, with 13 bases remaining between them. The CDR3 loop is CASSPGGPYEQYF. DNA of the CDR3: TGTGCCAGCAGCCCCGGGGGGCCTTACGAGCAGTACTTC.

DNA of the CDR3: TGTGCCAGCAGTTTTTCGGGTACAAGCGAGCAGTACTTC. Its protein is CASSFSGTSEQYF. V gene TRBV28 combines with J gene TRBJ2-7; no clear D. CDR3 size: 13 residues. Germline V gene lookup returns CDR1 MDHEN and CDR2 SYDVKM. V was pared by 3 bases and J by 6 bases, with 12 bases between.

The rearrangement uses TRBV2 and TRBJ2-1, with 15 positions matching TRBD2. Per germline, CDR1 SNHLY and CDR2 FYNNEI. V lost 7 bases, J lost 8 bases, and 3 bases stayed unmatched. This CDR3 has 14 amino acids. The CDR3 DNA is TGTGCCAGCAATGGACTAGCGGGAGGGCATGAGCAGTTCTTC. It specifies CASNGLAGGHEQFF.

V gene TRBV10-3 combines with J gene TRBJ2-2; 11 nucleotides align to TRBD2. CDR1 ENHRY and CDR2 SYGVKD come from the germline V gene. Trimming at V came to 9 bases and at J to 5 bases, leaving 5 bases not matched to a gene. CDR3 length: 14 residues. CDR3 bases: TGTGCCATTAGTAGCGGGAGGGATACCGGGGAGCTGTTTTTT. Its protein is CAISSGRDTGELFF.

The chain links TRBV7-6 to TRBJ2-1, with 10 bases matching TRBD2. Trimming cost V 5 bases and J 3 bases; bases outside gene matches: 4. The CDR3 is 15 amino acids. CDR1 and CDR2 from the germline V gene are SGHVS and FNYEAQ. The CDR3 sequence: CASSVSGGDYNEQFF. The CDR3 DNA reads TGTGCCAGCAGCGTGAGCGGGGGGGACTACAATGAGCAGTTCTTC.

V is TRBV13 and J is TRBJ2-1; no clear D gene. The CDR3 length is 13 residues. V lost 2 bases and J lost 8, with 10 bases in between. Germline lookup yields CDR1 PRHDT and CDR2 FYEKMQ (reference sequence). CDR3 amino acids: CASSLPRGDEQFF. CDR3 in DNA: TGTGCCAGCAGCTTACCCCGCGGCGATGAGCAGTTCTTC.

V gene TRBV2 combines with J gene TRBJ2-5; 8 nucleotides match TRBD1. Germline assignment: CDR1 SNHLY and CDR2 FYNNEI. The CDR3 consists of 15 residues. The trim removed 5 bases at V and 5 bases at J, leaving 10 bases unmatched. The CDR3 nucleotides read TGTGCCAGCAGTTACCAGGACAGGGTAGAGGAGACCCAGTACTTC. Protein: CASSYQDRVEETQYF.

The chain links TRBV6-5 to TRBJ2-5; D possibly corresponds to TRBD2 (7 bases). The CDR3 contains 14 residues. Trimming took off 6 bases at V and 5 bases at J, with 16 bases between the two ends. Germline loops: CDR1 MNHEY, CDR2 SVGAGI. This chain's CDR3 is CASSSAGGPETQYF. DNA of the CDR3: TGTGCCAGCAGCTCCGCCGGGGGGCCGGAGACCCAGTACTTC.

The chain uses TRBV28 and TRBJ1-5; a weak D match, TRBD1 (6 bases). Germline CDR1 and CDR2: MDHEN and SYDVKM. V shed 3 bases and J shed 4 bases, with 10 bases lying between them. This CDR3 is built from 14 residues. CDR3 loop: CASSFNRDNQPQHF. Here the CDR3 DNA reads TGTGCCAGCAGTTTTAACAGGGATAATCAGCCCCAGCATTTT. The full variable domain, in which reference TRBV28 and TRBJ1-5 provide the parts outside the CDR3, is DVKVTQSSRYLVKRTGEKVFLECVQDMDHENMFWYRQDPGLGLRLIYFSYDVKMKEKGDIPEGYSVSREKKERFSLILESASTNQTSMYLCASSFNRDNQPQHFGDGTRLSIL.

J is TRBJ2-1 and V is TRBV18; 10 bases are a match to TRBD1. From germline, CDR1 is KGHSH and CDR2 LQKENI. Unmatched junction bases numbered 8, after V lost 0 bases and J lost 9 bases. The CDR3 runs to 16 residues. CDR3 DNA: TGTGCCAGCTCACCACCGTCTGGGACAGGGGCGGTTGAGCAGTTCTTC. Its protein is CASSPPSGTGAVEQFF.

The chain has TRBV6-5 and TRBJ2-5, with 9 bases fitting TRBD1. The CDR3 runs to 16 residues. Germline values: CDR1 MNHEY, CDR2 SVGAGI. V was clipped by 3 bases and J by 4 bases; unmatched bases: 9. The CDR3 DNA is TGTGCCAGCAGTTATTACGTACCGGGACAGGGAGAGACCCAGTACTTC. It translates to CASSYYVPGQGETQYF.

The genes are TRBV4-3 and TRBJ1-2; D is uncertain. The V gene lost 1 base and the J gene lost 0 bases, with 9 bases spanning the gap. Germline V gene sequence: CDR1 LGHNA, CDR2 YSLEER. The CDR3 contains 15 residues. The CDR3 DNA reads as TGCGCCAGCAGCCAAGTTGGAACAGCTAACTATGGCTACACCTTC. Its translation is CASSQVGTANYGYTF.

The chain couples TRBV19 to TRBJ2-3; 9 bases map to TRBD2. J was trimmed by 6 bases and V by 6 bases; bases with no gene match: 7. CDR1 and CDR2 (germline): LNHDA, SQIVND (reference sequence). The CDR3 loop spans 14 amino acids. The CDR3 sequence is CASRSSGLADTQYF. CDR3 sequence (DNA): TGTGCCAGTAGGAGTAGCGGACTAGCGGATACGCAGTATTTT.

The chain is built from TRBV30 and TRBJ1-4; D gene ambiguous. V shed 8 bases and J shed 5 bases, with 15 bases lying between them. The CDR3 contains 13 residues. CDR1 GTSNPN and CDR2 SVGIG come from the germline V gene (reference sequence). The CDR3 sequence is CAADEGKNEKLFF. Written as DNA, the CDR3 is TGTGCCGCTGATGAGGGAAAAAATGAAAAACTGTTTTTT.

This chain links TRBV7-3 with TRBJ2-5, with 7 positions matching TRBD2. J gave up 4 bases and V 4 bases, and 12 bases lay outside the gene matches. The CDR3 has 16 amino acids. Germline assignment: CDR1 SGHTA and CDR2 FQGTGA. The CDR3 here is CASSSSGTLNGETQYF. For the CDR3, the DNA is TGTGCCAGCAGCTCTAGCGGAACCCTAAACGGAGAGACCCAGTACTTC.

The CDR3 reads CASSLSGVLTANEKLFF. CDR3 DNA sequence: TGTGCCAGCAGCCTTAGCGGGGTCTTGACTGCTAATGAAAAACTGTTTTTT. The chain joins TRBV4-2 to TRBJ1-4, with D unclear. Germline lookup yields CDR1 LGHNA and CDR2 YNFKEQ. This CDR3 has 17 residues. V was pared by 4 bases and J by 3 bases, with 18 bases between.

The gene calls are TRBV19 and TRBJ2-7, with TRBD1 matching 8 bases. V gave up 10 bases and J gave up 5 bases; unmatched junction bases: 13. The CDR3 loop spans 14 amino acids. Germline lookup yields CDR1 LNHDA and CDR2 SQIVND (reference sequence). The CDR3 DNA reads TGTGCCACCCTCTCGACAGGGGCAGGCAACGAGCAGTACTTC. The encoded protein is CATLSTGAGNEQYF.